Below, 5 T cell receptor beta chains from the same sample are listed, as sequenced in a study of T cell changes during pregnancy in multiple sclerosis. Sequencing used immunoSEQ multiplex PCR; TCRdb keeps in-frame clones, though not all of them. The repertoire includes 50,000 or so clones, 75% to 95% of them detected once, and roughly 1.2% sits in the top ten. This material consisted of peripheral blood, taken after pregnancy. These receptor sequences come from a female donor in good health, enrolled as a control in a pregnancy study.

The rearrangement links TRBV19 to TRBJ2-6; 7 bases match TRBD1. The germline CDR1 and CDR2 sequences are LNHDA and SQIVND (reference sequence). The ends lost 5 bases at V and 1 base at J; junction bases unmatched: 8. The CDR3 consists of 17 residues. The CDR3, as DNA: TGTGCCAGTAGTCTGCCGGGACAGACGTCTGGGGCCAACGTCCTGACTTTC. It encodes CASSLPGQTSGANVLTF.

The chain links TRBV20-1 to TRBJ2-1; tentatively, D is TRBD1 (6 bases). Trimming shortened V by 6 bases and J by 15 bases, and 18 bases separated the two germline ends. This CDR3 is built from 11 residues. In germline, CDR1 is DFQATT, CDR2 SNEGSKA (reference sequence). CDR3 sequence reads: CSATGAIGGFF. CDR3 DNA sequence: TGCAGTGCGACCGGAGCCATAGGGGGGTTCTTC.

The CDR3 DNA follows: TGTGCCAGCAGTCCCCCAGGGTTCAACACTGAAGCTTTCTTT. Encoded protein: CASSPPGFNTEAFF. The genes are TRBV6-5 and TRBJ1-1; D is perhaps TRBD1 (5 bases). CDR3 length: 14 amino acids. Trimming left V 5 bases short and J 2 bases short, with 12 bases between. Germline V lookup: CDR1 MNHEY, CDR2 SVGAGI.

The chain carries TRBV2 and TRBJ2-5, with TRBD2 identical over 7 bases. Germline V lookup: CDR1 SNHLY, CDR2 FYNNEI. This CDR3 spans 14 amino acids. With V trimmed by 7 bases and J by 1 base, 6 bases remained unmatched. CDR3 amino acids: CASNTGLGQETQYF. CDR3 sequence (DNA): TGTGCCAGCAATACAGGACTAGGCCAAGAGACCCAGTACTTC.

The chain carries TRBV5-1 and TRBJ1-1, with a possible D match to TRBD1 (6 bases). Germline lookup yields CDR1 SGHRS and CDR2 YFSETQ. With 5 bases removed from V and 0 bases from J, the gap between germline ends came to 11 bases. The CDR3 spans 14 residues. The CDR3 reads CASSRGTVNTEAFF. The CDR3, as DNA: TGCGCCAGCAGTAGGGGGACGGTGAACACTGAAGCTTTCTTT.